The present T cell receptor (beta chain) was sequenced within a study of OX40 agonist ivuxolimab in advanced cancers. The wider study: As their treatment, patients were administered ivuxolimab, an agonistic anti-OX40 (CD134) antibody. A male proportion of more than 75% was recorded, with mean age around 55 years and range roughly 23 to 79.

This CDR3 contains 18 residues. With 4 bases removed from V and 0 bases from J, the gap between germline ends came to 22 bases. Germline V gene sequence: CDR1 MGHRA, CDR2 YSYEKL. Study observations and caveats: At doses 0.1 to 3.0 mg/kg, CD4+ and CD8+ clones expanded.

Sequencing was performed with immunoSEQ multiplex PCR; in TCRdb, only in-frame clones are kept and a portion is missing. The repertoire holds fewer than 20,000 clones, with more than 75% as singletons. As concerns this clone: Its antigen is unidentified.

The chain has TRBV4-1 and TRBJ2-7; D ambiguous. The sequence came from an adult with an advanced solid tumor such as melanoma, head and neck, liver or kidney cancer. The material was CD4+ or CD8+ T cells sorted from blood, obtained in a trial of the OX40 agonist ivuxolimab. In DNA form, the CDR3 reads TGCGCCAGCAGCCCCGAGGAGAAAGGGTACAGCGACTCCTACGAGCAGTACTTC. Amino acid sequence: CASSPEEKGYSDSYEQYF.